Below are 8 T cell receptor beta chains sequenced from a single sample in a study of blood T cell repertoires in COVID-19. Sequenced by immunoSEQ multiplex PCR; TCRdb stores in-frame clones only, minus some. Among 160,000 or so clones listed, approximately 84% were seen once. Sequencing was carried out using peripheral blood. These TCRs come from a woman aged 80 or over with acute or convalescent COVID-19.

V and J are TRBV3-1 (or the pseudogene TRBV3-2) and TRBJ1-1; no firm D call. V lost 1 base to trimming and J lost 7 bases, with 16 bases between them. The CDR3 is 15 residues long. Germline V CDR1 and CDR2: LGHDT, YNNKEL (reference sequence). DNA of the CDR3: TGTGCCAGCAGCCAAGCAACGGGGTACAGTGGTGAAGCTTTCTTT. Translation gives CASSQATGYSGEAFF.

CDR3 bases: TGTGCCAGCAGCCAAAATGGACAGCATAGCAATCAGCCCCAGCATTTT. It translates to CASSQNGQHSNQPQHF. The chain joins TRBV3-1 (or the pseudogene TRBV3-2) to TRBJ1-5; TRBD1 might be the D (6 bases). The V and J ends lost 2 bases and 0 bases respectively, with 11 bases between them. The germline V gene has CDR1 LGHDT and CDR2 YNNKEL (reference sequence). CDR3 length: 16 residues.

The gene calls are TRBV19 and TRBJ1-1, with TRBD1 matching over 9 bases. The germline V gene encodes CDR1 LNHDA and CDR2 SQIVND (reference sequence). The CDR3 has 14 residues. V was pared by 2 bases and J by 5 bases, with 3 bases of the junction left unmatched. The CDR3 nucleotides read TGTGCCAGTAGTATAATAGACAGGGGGACTGAAGCTTTCTTT. This gives the protein CASSIIDRGTEAFF. Variable domain in full (rest from reference TRBV19 and TRBJ1-1): DGGITQSPKYLFRKEGQNVTLSCEQNLNHDAMYWYRQDPGQGLRLIYYSQIVNDFQKGDIAEGYSVSREKKESFPLTVTSAQKNPTAFYLCASSIIDRGTEAFFGQGTRLTVV.

This clone was counted a few times. J is TRBJ1-2 and V is TRBV14; D call uncertain. The V gene's germline CDR1 is SGHDN and CDR2 FVKESK. This CDR3 is 14 amino acids long. V was clipped by 2 bases and J by 3 bases, with 10 bases between them. In DNA, the CDR3 is TGTGCCAGCAGCCAAACCCGAGAGGACTATGGCTACACCTTC. This sequence encodes CASSQTREDYGYTF.

This clone showed up just once. This chain connects TRBV5-1 to TRBJ2-7; TRBD1 is a possible D gene (5 bases). In germline, CDR1 is SGHRS, CDR2 YFSETQ. The CDR3 loop spans 16 amino acids. Trimming removed 0 bases at V and 0 bases at J, with 13 bases between. In nucleotides, the CDR3 is TGCGCCAGCAGCTTGGCCGCAGGGCTCCTCTCCTACGAGCAGTACTTC. Translating gives CASSLAAGLLSYEQYF.

J is TRBJ2-7 and V is TRBV15, with 8 positions matching TRBD2. J was trimmed by 0 bases and V by 1 base; bases with no gene match: 5. CDR3 length: 16 amino acids. Germline loops: CDR1 LNHNV, CDR2 YYDKDF (reference sequence). The CDR3: CATSRVSGRISYEQYF. The CDR3 DNA reads as TGTGCCACCAGCAGAGTCAGCGGGAGAATCTCCTACGAGCAGTACTTC.

V gene TRBV7-2 combines with J gene TRBJ1-3; 11 bases are a match to TRBD1. Germline-derived CDR1 and CDR2 are SGHTA and FQGNSA. Trimming took 5 bases from V and 4 from J; bases not matched to a gene: 4. The CDR3 totals 15 residues. The CDR3 spells CASSVDRGQGNTIYF. The CDR3 DNA is TGTGCCAGCAGCGTGGACAGGGGGCAAGGAAACACCATATATTTT. The full variable domain, with the rest looked up from reference TRBV7-2 and TRBJ1-3, is GAGVSQSPSNKVTEKGKDVELRCDPISGHTALYWYRQSLGQGLEFLIYFQGNSAPDKSGLPSDRFSAERTGGSVSTLTIQRTQQEDSAVYLCASSVDRGQGNTIYFGEGSWLTVV.

V and J are TRBV14 and TRBJ1-3, with no clear D. Trimming pared 4 bases from V and 8 bases from J, leaving 9 bases between. Looked up from germline, CDR1 is SGHDN and CDR2 is FVKESK. The CDR3 length is 12 residues. CDR3 sequence reads: CASSLTAYTIYF. The CDR3 coding sequence is TGTGCCAGCAGCCTTACCGCGTACACCATATATTTT.